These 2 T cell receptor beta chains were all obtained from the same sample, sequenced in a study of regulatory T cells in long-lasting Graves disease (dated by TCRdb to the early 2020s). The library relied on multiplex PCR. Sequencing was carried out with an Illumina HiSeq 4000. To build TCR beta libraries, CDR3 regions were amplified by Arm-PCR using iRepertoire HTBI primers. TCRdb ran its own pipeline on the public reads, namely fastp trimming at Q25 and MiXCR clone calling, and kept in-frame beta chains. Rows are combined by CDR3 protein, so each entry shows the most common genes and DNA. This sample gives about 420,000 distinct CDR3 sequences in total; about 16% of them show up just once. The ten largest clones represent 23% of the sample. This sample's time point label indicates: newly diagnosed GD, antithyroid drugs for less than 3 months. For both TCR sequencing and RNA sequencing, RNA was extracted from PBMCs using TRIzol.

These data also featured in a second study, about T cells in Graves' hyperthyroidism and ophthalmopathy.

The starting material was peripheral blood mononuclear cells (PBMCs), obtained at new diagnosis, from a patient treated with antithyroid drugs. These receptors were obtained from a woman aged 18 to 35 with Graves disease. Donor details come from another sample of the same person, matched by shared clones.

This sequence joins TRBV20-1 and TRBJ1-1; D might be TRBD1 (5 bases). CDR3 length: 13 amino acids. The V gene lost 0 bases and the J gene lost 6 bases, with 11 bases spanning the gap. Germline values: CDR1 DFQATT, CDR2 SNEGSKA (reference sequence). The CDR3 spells CSARDRGRPEAFF. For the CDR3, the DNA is TGCAGTGCTAGAGATAGGGGCAGGCCTGAAGCTTTCTTT.

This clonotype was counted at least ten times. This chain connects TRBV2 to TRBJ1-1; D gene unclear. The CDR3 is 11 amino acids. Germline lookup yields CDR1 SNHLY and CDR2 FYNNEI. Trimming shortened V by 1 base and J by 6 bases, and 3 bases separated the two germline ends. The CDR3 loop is CASSEVAEAFF. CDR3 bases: TGTGCCAGCAGTGAAGTGGCTGAAGCTTTCTTT.